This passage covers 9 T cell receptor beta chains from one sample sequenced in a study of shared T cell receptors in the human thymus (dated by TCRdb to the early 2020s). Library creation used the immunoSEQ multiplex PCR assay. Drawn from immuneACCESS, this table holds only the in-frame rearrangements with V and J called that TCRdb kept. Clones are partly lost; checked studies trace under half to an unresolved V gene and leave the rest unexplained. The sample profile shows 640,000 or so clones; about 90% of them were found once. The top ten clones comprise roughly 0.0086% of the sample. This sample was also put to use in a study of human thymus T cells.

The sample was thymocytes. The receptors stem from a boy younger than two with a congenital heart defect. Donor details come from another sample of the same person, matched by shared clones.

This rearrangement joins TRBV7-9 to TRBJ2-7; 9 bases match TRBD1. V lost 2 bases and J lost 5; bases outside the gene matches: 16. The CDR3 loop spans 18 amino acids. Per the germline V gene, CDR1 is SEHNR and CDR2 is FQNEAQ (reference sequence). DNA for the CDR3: TGTGCCAGCAGCTTACCGGGACGGAGGGGACAGGGCGACCACGAGCAGTACTTC. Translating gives CASSLPGRRGQGDHEQYF.

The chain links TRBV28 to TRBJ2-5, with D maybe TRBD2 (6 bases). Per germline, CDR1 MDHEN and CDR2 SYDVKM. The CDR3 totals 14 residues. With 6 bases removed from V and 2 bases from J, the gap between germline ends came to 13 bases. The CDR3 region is CASSRPGTQETQYF. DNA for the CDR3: TGTGCCAGCAGCCGCCCGGGGACTCAAGAGACCCAGTACTTC.

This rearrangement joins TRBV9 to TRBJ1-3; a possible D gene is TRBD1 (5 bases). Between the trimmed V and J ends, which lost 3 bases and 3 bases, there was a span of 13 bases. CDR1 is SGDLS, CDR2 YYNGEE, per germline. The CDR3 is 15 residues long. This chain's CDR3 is CASSAGTGIGNTIYF. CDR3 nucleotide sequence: TGTGCCAGCAGCGCTGGGACTGGGATTGGAAACACCATATATTTT. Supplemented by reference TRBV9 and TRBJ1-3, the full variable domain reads DSGVTQTPKHLITATGQRVTLRCSPRSGDLSVYWYQQSLDQGLQFLIQYYNGEERAKGNILERFSAQQFPDLHSELNLSSLELGDSALYFCASSAGTGIGNTIYFGEGSWLTVV.

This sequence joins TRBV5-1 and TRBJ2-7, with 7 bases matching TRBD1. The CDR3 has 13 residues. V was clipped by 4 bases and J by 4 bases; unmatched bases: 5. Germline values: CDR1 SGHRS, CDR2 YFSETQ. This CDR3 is CASSQGGAYEQYF. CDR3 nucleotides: TGCGCCAGCAGCCAAGGGGGCGCGTACGAGCAGTACTTC.

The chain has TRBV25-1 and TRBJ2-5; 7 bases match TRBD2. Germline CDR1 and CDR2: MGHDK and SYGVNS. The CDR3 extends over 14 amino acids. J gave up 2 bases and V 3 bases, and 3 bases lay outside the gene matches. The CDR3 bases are TGTGCCAGCAGTGAGGGGGGGAGGCAAGAGACCCAGTACTTC. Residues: CASSEGGRQETQYF. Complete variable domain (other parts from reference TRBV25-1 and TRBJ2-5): EADIYQTPRYLVIGTGKKITLECSQTMGHDKMYWYQQDPGMELHLIHYSYGVNSTEKGDLSSESTVSRIRTEHFPLTLESARPSHTSQYLCASSEGGRQETQYFGPGTRLLVL.

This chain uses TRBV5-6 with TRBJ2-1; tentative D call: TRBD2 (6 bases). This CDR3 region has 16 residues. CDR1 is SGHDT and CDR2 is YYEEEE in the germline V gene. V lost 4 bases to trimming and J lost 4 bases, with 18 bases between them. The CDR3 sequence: CASSVTRRRIYNEQFF. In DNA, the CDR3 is TGTGCCAGCAGCGTGACTAGACGCCGTATTTACAATGAGCAGTTCTTC.

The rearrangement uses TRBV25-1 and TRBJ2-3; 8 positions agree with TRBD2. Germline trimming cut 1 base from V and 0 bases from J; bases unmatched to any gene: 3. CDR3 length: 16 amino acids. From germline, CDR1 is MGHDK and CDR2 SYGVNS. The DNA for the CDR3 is TGTGCCAGCAGTGAATGGGCGGGAGGAAGCACAGATACGCAGTATTTT. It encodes CASSEWAGGSTDTQYF. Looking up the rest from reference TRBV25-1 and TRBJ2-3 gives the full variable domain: EADIYQTPRYLVIGTGKKITLECSQTMGHDKMYWYQQDPGMELHLIHYSYGVNSTEKGDLSSESTVSRIRTEHFPLTLESARPSHTSQYLCASSEWAGGSTDTQYFGPGTRLTVL.

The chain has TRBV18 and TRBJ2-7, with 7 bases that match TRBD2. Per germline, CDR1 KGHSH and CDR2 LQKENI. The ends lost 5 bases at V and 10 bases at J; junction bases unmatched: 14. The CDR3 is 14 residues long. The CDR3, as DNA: TGTGCCAGCTCATCGATTCTAGCGGCGGAGGAACAGTACTTC. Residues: CASSSILAAEEQYF.

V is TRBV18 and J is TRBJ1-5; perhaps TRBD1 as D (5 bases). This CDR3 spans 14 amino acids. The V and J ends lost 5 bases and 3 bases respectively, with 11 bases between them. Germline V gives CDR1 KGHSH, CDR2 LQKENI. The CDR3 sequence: CASSSGHPNQPQHF. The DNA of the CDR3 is TGTGCCAGCTCATCCGGACACCCCAATCAGCCCCAGCATTTT.